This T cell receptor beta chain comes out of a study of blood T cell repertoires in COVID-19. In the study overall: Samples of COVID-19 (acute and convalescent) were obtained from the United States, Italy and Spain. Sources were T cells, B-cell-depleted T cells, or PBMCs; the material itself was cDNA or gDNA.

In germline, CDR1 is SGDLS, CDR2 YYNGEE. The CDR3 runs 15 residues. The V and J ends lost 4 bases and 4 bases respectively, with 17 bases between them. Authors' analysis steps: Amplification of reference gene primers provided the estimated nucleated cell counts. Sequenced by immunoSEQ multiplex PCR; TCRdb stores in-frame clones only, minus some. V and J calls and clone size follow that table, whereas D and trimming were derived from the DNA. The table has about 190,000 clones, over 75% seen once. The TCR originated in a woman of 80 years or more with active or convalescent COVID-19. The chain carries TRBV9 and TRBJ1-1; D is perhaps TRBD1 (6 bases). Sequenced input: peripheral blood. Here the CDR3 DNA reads TGTGCCAGCAGCCCGGATCCGGGACACGGCACTGAAGCTTTCTTT. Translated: CASSPDPGHGTEAFF. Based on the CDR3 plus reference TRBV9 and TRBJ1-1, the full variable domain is DSGVTQTPKHLITATGQRVTLRCSPRSGDLSVYWYQQSLDQGLQFLIQYYNGEERAKGNILERFSAQQFPDLHSELNLSSLELGDSALYFCASSPDPGHGTEAFFGQGTRLTVV.